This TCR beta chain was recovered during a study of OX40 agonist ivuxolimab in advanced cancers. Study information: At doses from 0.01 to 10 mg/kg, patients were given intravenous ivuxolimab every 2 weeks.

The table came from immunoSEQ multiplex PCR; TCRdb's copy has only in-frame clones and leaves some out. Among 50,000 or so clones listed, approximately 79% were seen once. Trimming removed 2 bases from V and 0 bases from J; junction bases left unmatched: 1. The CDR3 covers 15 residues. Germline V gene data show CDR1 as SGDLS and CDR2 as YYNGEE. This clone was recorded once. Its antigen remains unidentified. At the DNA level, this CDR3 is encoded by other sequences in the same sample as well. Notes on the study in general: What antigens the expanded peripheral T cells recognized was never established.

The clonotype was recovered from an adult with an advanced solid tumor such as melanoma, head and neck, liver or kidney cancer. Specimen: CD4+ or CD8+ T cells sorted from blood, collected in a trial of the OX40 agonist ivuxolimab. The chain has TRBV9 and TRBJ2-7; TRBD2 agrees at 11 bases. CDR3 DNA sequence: TGTGCCAGCAGCGTCGGGACTAGCGGCTCCTACGAGCAGTACTTC. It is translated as CASSVGTSGSYEQYF. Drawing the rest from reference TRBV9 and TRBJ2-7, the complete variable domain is DSGVTQTPKHLITATGQRVTLRCSPRSGDLSVYWYQQSLDQGLQFLIQYYNGEERAKGNILERFSAQQFPDLHSELNLSSLELGDSALYFCASSVGTSGSYEQYFGPGTRLTVT.